This T cell receptor beta chain was captured by sequencing in a study of graft-versus-host responses after intestinal transplantation. At the level of the study: Multivisceral, liver-intestinal, or isolated intestinal transplants were performed in recipients.

Points from the study as a whole: Present in recipient marrow, GvH clones included some that appeared first in ileum or blood. Early post-transplant HvG declines were associated with peak circulating GvH clone levels.

On this clone: Its target is not known.

V was pared by 2 bases and J by 8 bases, with 21 bases between. This CDR3 is built from 16 residues. The germline V gene encodes CDR1 MNHEY and CDR2 SVGAGI. Method: immunoSEQ multiplex PCR; TCRdb's copy keeps in-frame clones and lacks some. The data contain 120,000 or so clones, 80% to 95% of them singletons. The sequencing here drew on unstimulated CD8+ T cells sorted from spleen or lymph node cells, taken before intestinal transplant. The chain uses TRBV6-5 and TRBJ1-2, with a possible D match to TRBD1 (5 bases). The sequence derives from a human donor who received an intestinal transplant. Here the CDR3 DNA reads TGTGCCAGCAGTTACCTTACCCCAGGAGGGGTTGGAGGCTACACCTTC. Translated: CASSYLTPGGVGGYTF.